This T cell receptor beta chain is from a study of PD-1 blockade in classical Hodgkin lymphoma. About the study: Patients got intravenous nivolumab 3 mg/kg every 2 weeks.

The repertoire was sequenced with immunoSEQ multiplex PCR; TCRdb's copy has only in-frame clones and lacks some. This table has about 94,000 clones, roughly 87% appearing once. On this clone: Its antigen is not known.

Study-wide results and caveats: Among the patients, those starting nivolumab under 1 year after ASCT were excluded.

In every patient, relapse followed autologous stem cell transplantation, while exposure to brentuximab vedotin differed. Germline V CDR1 and CDR2: SGHVS, FQNEAQ. Trimming shortened V by 5 bases and J by 0 bases, and 14 bases separated the two germline ends. This CDR3 is built from 17 residues. The source was peripheral blood mononuclear cells (PBMCs), collected before the second cycle of nivolumab. The source is a human donor with classical Hodgkin lymphoma. The V gene is TRBV7-8, the J gene TRBJ2-6; D remains ambiguous. CDR3 protein: CASSPGPLYSGANVLTF. CDR3 DNA: TGTGCCAGCAGCCCAGGCCCCTTGTACTCTGGGGCCAACGTCCTGACTTTC.